The next 18 T cell receptor beta chains were all read from a single sample in a study of shared clonotypes between healthy human individuals (TCRdb year 2020). Libraries came from the immunoSEQ multiplex PCR assay. TCRdb stores this immuneACCESS table with in-frame sequences only. Part of the clones is absent; in the studies checked, under half of the shortfall reflects unresolved V genes, and no reason is known for the rest. The sample yields 1.4 million or so clones; approximately 98.5% were counted once. The ten largest clones take up under 0.45% of the sample. Sequencing was done on a sample of naive CD4+ T cells sorted from blood. The sample's cell subset or site label is to be understood as: CD45RA+ positively selected. The receptors shown here come from a man aged 25-45 years in good health.

This chain uses TRBV5-4 with TRBJ2-7, with D perhaps given as TRBD1 or TRBD2 (5 bases each). V gave up 0 bases and J gave up 1 base, with 11 bases separating them. This CDR3 region has 15 residues. Germline V gives CDR1 SGHNT, CDR2 YYREEE (reference sequence). The DNA for the CDR3 is TGTGCCAGCAGCTTGGTAGGGGACCGGTCCTACGAGCAGTACTTC. Translation: CASSLVGDRSYEQYF.

V and J are TRBV11-3 and TRBJ2-3, with D unresolved. This CDR3 contains 13 residues. CDR1 SGHNT and CDR2 YENEEA come from the germline V gene. V was clipped by 1 base and J by 5 bases, with 7 bases between them. CDR3 loop: CASSLGMEDTQYF. The CDR3 DNA sequence: TGTGCCAGCAGCTTAGGTATGGAAGATACGCAGTATTTT.

The chain has TRBV11-2 and TRBJ2-2; a weak D match, TRBD1 (6 bases). Germline V gene sequence: CDR1 SGHAT, CDR2 FQNNGV. This CDR3 has 14 amino acids. Trimming took 5 bases from V and 3 from J, leaving 10 bases between them. CDR3: CASSPDSYTGELFF. As DNA, the CDR3 is TGTGCCAGCAGCCCGGACAGTTACACCGGGGAGCTGTTTTTT.

In its sample, this clone was seen once. The rearrangement uses TRBV29-1 and TRBJ2-7, with TRBD2 matching over 13 bases. Per the germline V gene, CDR1 is SQVTM and CDR2 is ANQGSEA. The CDR3 runs 13 residues. V lost 7 bases and J lost 5; bases outside the gene matches: 5. This chain's CDR3 is CSEFGTSGDEQYF. CDR3 bases: TGCAGCGAGTTCGGGACTAGCGGGGACGAGCAGTACTTC.

The rearrangement joins TRBV27 to TRBJ1-2, with no clear D. The V end lost 6 bases, the J end lost 4 bases, and 15 bases lay between the germline ends. The CDR3 has 14 residues. Germline assignment: CDR1 MNHEY and CDR2 SMNVEV (reference sequence). The DNA of the CDR3 is TGTGCCAGCAGAAATTGGGCAGGAACCTATGGCTACACCTTC. Its translation is CASRNWAGTYGYTF.

The chain has TRBV28 and TRBJ1-5; 9 bases agree with TRBD1. Germline V lookup: CDR1 MDHEN, CDR2 SYDVKM. The CDR3 is made up of 14 amino acids. With V trimmed by 5 bases and J by 6 bases, 5 bases remained unmatched. The CDR3 loop reads CASSPQGAGQPQHF. CDR3 coding DNA: TGTGCCAGCAGTCCACAGGGGGCCGGTCAGCCCCAGCATTTT.

The rearrangement links TRBV27 to TRBJ2-5; 7 nucleotides match TRBD1. V dropped 6 bases and J dropped 1; count of bases not matched to a gene: 2. CDR3 size: 13 residues. Germline values: CDR1 MNHEY, CDR2 SMNVEV (reference sequence). The CDR3 here is CASRGQPQETQYF. The CDR3 DNA follows: TGTGCCAGCAGGGGACAGCCCCAAGAGACCCAGTACTTC.

This chain links TRBV2 with TRBJ2-1; 9 bases map to TRBD1. Per germline, CDR1 SNHLY and CDR2 FYNNEI. The V and J ends lost 10 bases and 7 bases, in that order; junction bases with no gene match: 11. The CDR3 is 14 amino acids. As DNA, the CDR3 is TGTGCCACCTCAGTAGACAGGGGGGGAAATGAGCAGTTCTTC. Translating it yields CATSVDRGGNEQFF.

This clone appeared once. This sequence joins TRBV5-4 and TRBJ1-1, with D possibly TRBD1 on 5 matching bases. CDR3 size: 14 residues. Per germline, CDR1 SGHNT and CDR2 YYREEE (reference sequence). Trimming removed 4 bases at V and 3 bases at J, with 13 bases between. This CDR3 reads CASSPEVRDTEAFF. DNA for the CDR3: TGTGCCAGCAGCCCAGAGGTCAGGGACACTGAAGCTTTCTTT.

This clone appeared a single time. The V gene is TRBV5-1, the J gene TRBJ1-4; a weak D match, TRBD1 (6 bases). The CDR3 contains 14 residues. The germline CDR1 and CDR2 sequences are SGHRS and YFSETQ. V gave up 4 bases and J gave up 6 bases, with 13 bases separating them. The CDR3, as DNA: TGCGCCAGCAGCGTAACAGGGCTCGATGAAAAACTGTTTTTT. It encodes CASSVTGLDEKLFF. The full variable domain, its missing parts supplied by reference TRBV5-1 and TRBJ1-4, is KAGVTQTPRYLIKTRGQQVTLSCSPISGHRSVSWYQQTPGQGLQFLFEYFSETQRNKGNFPGRFSGRQFSNSRSEMNVSTLELGDSALYLCASSVTGLDEKLFFGSGTQLSVL.

The V call is TRBV11-2, the J call TRBJ2-3; 12 nucleotides line up with TRBD2. The CDR3 extends over 18 amino acids. Unmatched junction bases numbered 12, after V lost 2 bases and J lost 6 bases. Germline CDR1 reads SGHAT; CDR2 reads FQNNGV. CDR3: CASSLRPPGLAGSDTQYF. The DNA of the CDR3 is TGTGCCAGCAGCTTAAGGCCTCCGGGACTAGCGGGTTCGGATACGCAGTATTTT.

This clone has a single count. This chain links TRBV5-4 with TRBJ1-4; D perhaps matches TRBD1 (5 bases). The germline V gene has CDR1 SGHNT and CDR2 YYREEE (reference sequence). This CDR3 spans 16 amino acids. Trimming cost V 6 bases and J 10 bases, with 25 bases left between them. CDR3 sequence (DNA): TGTGCCAGCACCCTCTCGTCCGGGACCCGGGGGGGAAAACTGTTTTTT. Protein sequence: CASTLSSGTRGGKLFF.

V and J are TRBV18 and TRBJ1-4; D remains ambiguous. CDR1 is KGHSH, CDR2 LQKENI, per germline. Trimming cost V 8 bases and J 10 bases, with 17 bases left between them. The CDR3 sequence is 13 residues long. CDR3: CASAIATNSKLFF. CDR3 DNA: TGTGCCAGCGCAATTGCAACTAATTCAAAACTGTTTTTT.

The rearrangement joins TRBV5-1 to TRBJ1-5; no clear D. The germline V and J ends were trimmed by 0 bases and 6 bases, with 13 bases remaining between them. The CDR3 is 15 amino acids. CDR1 is SGHRS and CDR2 is YFSETQ in the germline V gene. The CDR3 loop reads CASSLEALEGQPQHF. As DNA, the CDR3 is TGCGCCAGCAGCTTGGAGGCACTTGAGGGTCAGCCCCAGCATTTT.

The chain is built from TRBV6-1 and TRBJ1-2; 11 bases fit TRBD1. CDR3 length equals 18 residues. Per the germline V gene, CDR1 is MNHNS and CDR2 is SASEGT. J was trimmed by 0 bases and V by 4 bases; bases with no gene match: 10. DNA of the CDR3: TGTGCCAGCAGTGTCAGCAGGACAGGGGGCGCGGCTAACTATGGCTACACCTTC. Translated, it gives CASSVSRTGGAANYGYTF.

A single count supports this clone. The rearrangement links TRBV11-3 to TRBJ2-3, with unresolved D. This CDR3 has 13 amino acids. Germline assignment: CDR1 SGHNT and CDR2 YENEEA. Trimming stripped 4 bases from V and 6 bases from J, with 11 bases between. CDR3 amino acids: CASSSQQMDTQYF. Written as DNA, the CDR3 is TGTGCCAGCAGCTCCCAGCAGATGGATACGCAGTATTTT. The whole variable domain, filled in from reference TRBV11-3 and TRBJ2-3, reads EAGVVQSPRYKIIEKKQPVAFWCNPISGHNTLYWYLQNLGQGPELLIRYENEEAVDDSQLPKDRFSAERLKGVDSTLKIQPAELGDSAVYLCASSSQQMDTQYFGPGTRLTVL.

The CDR3 reads CATRVKTFDSQNTEAFF. Written as DNA, the CDR3 is TGTGCCACCAGAGTGAAGACCTTTGACAGTCAGAACACTGAAGCTTTCTTT. The chain employs TRBV15 and TRBJ1-1, with D possibly matching TRBD1 (5 bases). The CDR3 runs 17 residues. Germline V gene data show CDR1 as LNHNV and CDR2 as YYDKDF (reference sequence). The V end lost 6 bases, the J end lost 1 base, and 21 bases lay between the germline ends.

A single count supports this clone. V is TRBV6-6 and J is TRBJ1-1; the match to TRBD1 covers 8 bases. Germline V gene data show CDR1 as MNHNY and CDR2 as SVGAGI (reference sequence). The CDR3 contains 12 residues. V trimming: 5 bases; J trimming: 8 bases; junction bases outside the gene matches: 4. Written as DNA, the CDR3 is TGTGCCAGCAGTCCCAGGGACAGGGAAGCTTTCTTT. It codes for CASSPRDREAFF.